One and the same sample provided the 8 T cell receptor beta chains below, sequenced in a study of cytomegalovirus exposure and HLA in healthy donors. The PCR was carried out with 60 Vbeta primers and 13 Jbeta primers. Libraries were prepared by immunoSEQ multiplex PCR; TCRdb keeps only in-frame clonotypes and omits some of them. The sample lists around 200,000 clones, roughly 72% occurring once. The sample comprised PBMCs. These receptors all stem from a woman aged 25 to 39 in good health and CMV-seropositive.

V gene TRBV19 combines with J gene TRBJ1-5; D unresolved. In germline, CDR1 is LNHDA, CDR2 SQIVND (reference sequence). V gave up 5 bases and J gave up 0 bases, with 8 bases separating them. The CDR3 is 14 residues long. The DNA of the CDR3 is TGTGCCAGTAGTCCTCGGGGTAGCAATCAGCCCCAGCATTTT. It encodes CASSPRGSNQPQHF.

J is TRBJ2-7 and V is TRBV5-4, with unresolved D. The CDR3 length is 15 residues. Between the trimmed V and J ends, which lost 3 bases and 1 base, there was a span of 14 bases. The germline CDR1 and CDR2 sequences are SGHNT and YYREEE (reference sequence). The CDR3 is CASSSVRGLSYEQYF. CDR3 sequence (DNA): TGTGCCAGCAGCTCCGTCCGCGGCTTATCCTACGAGCAGTACTTC.

This clone was picked up one time. CDR3 region: CASSLDRGPGNTIYF. The CDR3 coding sequence is TGTGCCAGCTCACTCGACAGGGGGCCTGGAAACACCATATATTTT. This rearrangement joins TRBV18 to TRBJ1-3, with TRBD1 matching over 10 bases. Germline V CDR1 and CDR2: KGHSH, LQKENI. CDR3 size: 15 residues. Trimming cost V 4 bases and J 2 bases; bases outside gene matches: 2.

This clone was counted once. The chain joins TRBV5-1 to TRBJ1-2; D possibly corresponds to TRBD1 (6 bases). V was trimmed by 2 bases and J by 6 bases, leaving 14 bases between them. Germline V lookup: CDR1 SGHRS, CDR2 YFSETQ. The length of the CDR3 is 14 residues. CDR3 DNA: TGCGCCAGCAGCTTAGGACAGCCGGGGAATGGCTACACCTTC. Protein: CASSLGQPGNGYTF. The entire variable domain, with the rest obtained from reference TRBV5-1 and TRBJ1-2, is as follows: KAGVTQTPRYLIKTRGQQVTLSCSPISGHRSVSWYQQTPGQGLQFLFEYFSETQRNKGNFPGRFSGRQFSNSRSEMNVSTLELGDSALYLCASSLGQPGNGYTFGSGTRLTVV.

This sequence joins TRBV5-4 and TRBJ1-1, with 10 bases identical to TRBD1. The V gene's germline CDR1 is SGHNT and CDR2 YYREEE (reference sequence). J lost 9 bases, V lost 4 bases, and 15 bases had no gene match. This CDR3 region has 16 residues. The CDR3, as DNA: TGTGCCAGCAGCCCCGAGGGGACAGGGGAATTGATCAAAGCTTTCTTT. Its protein product is CASSPEGTGELIKAFF.

The chain employs TRBV5-1 and TRBJ2-5; D is perhaps TRBD1 (5 bases). This CDR3 is 17 amino acids long. Germline CDR1 reads SGHRS; CDR2 reads YFSETQ. V lost 4 bases, J lost 4 bases, and 23 bases lay in between. CDR3 bases: TGCGCCAGCAGCCTTAATCCTGGGCAGGGATATAGAGAGACCCAGTACTTC. The encoded protein is CASSLNPGQGYRETQYF.

This chain connects TRBV9 to TRBJ2-7; 9 bases are shared with TRBD1. The CDR3 sequence is 16 residues long. Germline CDR1 SGDLS, CDR2 YYNGEE. V was clipped by 0 bases and J by 5 bases; unmatched bases: 9. For the CDR3, the DNA is TGTGCCAGCAGCGTAGACCCCCGGACAGGGGTCAACGAGCAGTACTTC. Amino acid sequence: CASSVDPRTGVNEQYF.

Only one count was recorded for this clone. This sequence joins TRBV19 and TRBJ1-4, with TRBD1 matching 9 bases. Germline-derived CDR1 and CDR2 are LNHDA and SQIVND (reference sequence). CDR3 length equals 16 residues. Germline trimming cut 1 base from V and 5 bases from J; bases unmatched to any gene: 5. The CDR3 nucleotides are TGTGCCAGTAGTATAGGGGGGACAGGGTCGAATGAAAAACTGTTTTTT. Translating it yields CASSIGGTGSNEKLFF. Full variable domain (missing parts from reference TRBV19 and TRBJ1-4): DGGITQSPKYLFRKEGQNVTLSCEQNLNHDAMYWYRQDPGQGLRLIYYSQIVNDFQKGDIAEGYSVSREKKESFPLTVTSAQKNPTAFYLCASSIGGTGSNEKLFFGSGTQLSVL.